This T cell receptor (beta chain) was captured by sequencing in a study of blood T cells in healthy people across ages. Findings and caveats of the study: Donor CMV status, an unknown factor, possibly confounded changes in expanded clonotypes.

Drawn from each donor were 7.5 to 10 milliliters of peripheral blood. Whenever a sample was processed, at least 7 million PBMCs were isolated. There are a few counts of this clonotype. What it binds is not known. The length of the CDR3 is 16 residues. Trimming removed 0 bases at V and 1 base at J, with 10 bases between. In germline, CDR1 is SNHLY, CDR2 FYNNEI. With a J-beta primer mix and a sample-barcoded 5' primer, a second PCR ran about 7 to 12 cycles. TCRdb re-called the 5' RACE reads through MiXCR, storing one row per CDR3 protein. The repertoire holds 1.4 million to 1.5 million distinct CDR3 sequences, with roughly 40% as singletons.

This clonotype was sampled from a young woman in good health. Material: blood. V usage is TRBV2 and J usage is TRBJ2-1; D ambiguous. CDR3 nucleotides: TGTGCCAGCAGTGAAGCCCCAGTCGCGTCCTACAATGAGCAGTTCTTC. It codes for CASSEAPVASYNEQFF. The full variable domain, completed using reference TRBV2 and TRBJ2-1, is EPEVTQTPSHQVTQMGQEVILRCVPISNHLYFYWYRQILGQKVEFLVSFYNNEISEKSEIFDDQFSVERPDGSNFTLKIRSTKLEDSAMYFCASSEAPVASYNEQFFGPGTRLTVL.